This entry features one T cell receptor beta chain sequence. The antigen is undetermined. The sample is drawn from a study of shared clonotypes between healthy human individuals. Germline V gene lookup returns CDR1 LNHDA and CDR2 SQIVND (reference sequence). The V and J ends lost 6 bases and 5 bases respectively, with 16 bases between them. The CDR3 consists of 15 residues. Study-level findings and limits: The sharing of about 5% of naive CD4 clonotypes was seen across a handful of donors. Despite large depth, sorted-subset datasets appeared incompletely sequenced. Clonotypes not shared had lower generation probabilities than those common to all four donors. The expectation was that sequencing depth would affect clonotype sharing among donors.

Terminally differentiated effector memory CD45RA+ cells were excluded by CCR7 positive selection of CD45RO-negative cells. Clones were read by immunoSEQ multiplex PCR, and TCRdb kept only the in-frame ones, dropping some. This sample has about 2 million clones, with approximately 95% found just once. The J gene is TRBJ2-2, the V gene TRBV19; tentative D call: TRBD2 (7 bases). The sequence was collected from a man aged 18 to 30 in good health. The sequenced sample was naive CD8+ T cells sorted from blood. The CDR3 sequence: CASSSFGGRTGELFF. CDR3 in DNA: TGTGCCAGTAGCAGTTTCGGGGGGCGAACCGGGGAGCTGTTTTTT.